The sample holds many counts of the clone carrying this T cell receptor (beta chain). TCRdb independently ran MiXCR on the 5' RACE reads; one entry per CDR3 protein. The table lists 20,000 or so distinct CDR3 sequences, 8% to 10% of them singletons, with 36% in the top ten. V was clipped by 1 base and J by 0 bases, with 7 bases between them. Looked up from germline, CDR1 is SGHTA and CDR2 is FQGNSA. The CDR3 is 15 residues long. This sample is drawn from a study of spatial heterogeneity in lung cancer. Study as a whole: TCR and UMI combinations that were unique each appeared, on average, more than ten times in raw reads.

Time point denoted: blood at routine non-recurrence follow-up after resection. The sample here was PBMCs, taken at follow-up. The TCR was taken from a female donor with early-stage non-small cell lung cancer. V usage is TRBV7-2 and J usage is TRBJ1-3, with unresolved D. Here the CDR3 reads CASSLEELSGNTIYF. The CDR3 nucleotides are TGTGCCAGCAGCTTAGAGGAGCTCTCTGGAAACACCATATATTTT.